These T cell receptor beta chains were read from a single sample in a study of HIV-infected patients and healthy controls. From the 5' RACE reads, TCRdb called clonotypes with MiXCR, one entry per CDR3 protein. The repertoire holds 13,000 or so distinct CDR3 sequences, with 11% as singletons. The sequenced sample was blood. These receptor sequences come from an adult in good health. Each CDR3 is given with its conserved first and last residue. A D gene is named only where the DNA matches it firmly. Each size is how often the clone was seen (once, few, many) or a class if it is expanded.

j_call	d_call	v_call	clone_size	cdr3_length	cdr3_aa	cdr3_nt
TRBJ1-1	-	TRBV20-1	few	13	CSARFMENTEAFF	TGCAGTGCTAGATTCATGGAGAACACTGAAGCTTTCTTT
TRBJ1-5	TRBD1	TRBV19	few	17	CASSMGGRGGYNQPQHF	TGTGCCAGTAGTATGGGGGGGAGAGGGGGCTACAATCAGCCCCAGCATTTT
TRBJ1-5	TRBD1	TRBV6-1	once	16	CASSVGTGVSNQPQHF	TGTGCCAGCAGCGTGGGGACAGGGGTTTCCAATCAGCCCCAGCATTTT
TRBJ2-3	-	TRBV10-1	medium-sized	13	CASSESSTDTQYF	TGCGCCAGCAGTGAGTCTAGCACAGATACGCAGTATTTT
TRBJ1-5	-	TRBV12-3/TRBV12-4	medium-sized	16	CASSSTIQGGSQPQHF	TGTGCCAGCAGTTCAACCATACAGGGAGGGAGTCAGCCCCAGCATTTT
TRBJ2-5	-	TRBV7-2	medium-sized	16	CASSLMGQGGKETQYF	TGTGCCAGCAGCTTAATGGGTCAAGGGGGGAAGGAGACCCAGTACTTC
TRBJ2-7	-	TRBV28	medium-sized	13	CATLRSLGYEQYF	TGTGCCACCTTAAGGTCTTTGGGGTACGAGCAGTACTTC
TRBJ1-2	TRBD1	TRBV11-2	many	16	CASSKSGTGGFYGYTF	TGTGCCAGCAGCAAATCCGGGACAGGGGGATTCTATGGCTACACCTTC
TRBJ2-4	-	TRBV28	many	17	CASSHAQTGDLRNIQYF	TGTGCCAGCAGTCACGCCCAAACAGGAGATCTTAGAAACATTCAGTACTTC
TRBJ2-2	TRBD2	TRBV10-3	medium-sized	21	CAISERLGTSASHANTGELFF	TGTGCCATCAGTGAGAGATTAGGGACTAGCGCGAGCCACGCGAACACCGGGGAGCTGTTTTTT